Here is one T cell receptor (beta chain) with its context. The sample originates from a study of blood T cells in healthy people across ages. Primers used in a second PCR of about 7 to 12 cycles were a sample-barcoded 5' primer and a J-beta primer mix. MiXCR, applied by TCRdb to the 5' RACE reads, yields one record per CDR3 protein. The table shows more than 550,000 distinct CDR3 sequences, with about 20% occurring only once. Germline V gene lookup returns CDR1 SGHTA and CDR2 FQGNSA. V lost 1 base and J 4 bases, leaving 10 bases between the germline ends. CDR3 length equals 14 residues. The sequence was obtained from a man in his sixties or seventies in good health. Sample: blood. The rearrangement uses TRBV7-2 and TRBJ2-5; D might be TRBD2 (6 bases). CDR3 loop: CASSLGGVLETQYF. CDR3 nucleotide sequence: TGTGCCAGCAGCTTAGGGGGGGTTCTAGAGACCCAGTACTTC.